This passage covers 25 T cell receptor beta chains from one sample sequenced in a study of T-cell reconstitution after alpha-beta-depleted transplantation in children. Preparation of the TCRbeta library involved a method that used unique molecular identifiers. TCRdb itself ran the PCR reads through MiXCR, one entry per CDR3 protein. In the table there are about 150,000 distinct CDR3 sequences, 8% to 10% of which are singletons. The sample in question was PBMCs, mostly from graft donor cells, obtained 180 days after TCRalphabeta/CD19-depleted stem cell transplant. Receptor source: a female patient under 10 years old who had a stem cell transplant for congenital amegakaryocytic thrombocytopenia, so the T cells may come from the graft donor.

Ten or more counts support this clonotype. The chain carries TRBV7-2 and TRBJ2-1; D is uncertain. V was pared by 3 bases and J by 0 bases, with 9 bases between. Germline V gene data show CDR1 as SGHTA and CDR2 as FQGNSA. This CDR3 has 15 residues. The CDR3 is CASSFDGDSYNEQFF. The CDR3 DNA is TGTGCCAGCAGCTTCGACGGAGACTCCTACAATGAGCAGTTCTTC.

This clonotype occurred many times. The V gene is TRBV10-3, the J gene TRBJ1-1; 8 bases line up with TRBD1. V was pared by 4 bases and J by 4 bases, with 11 bases of the junction left unmatched. Germline V gives CDR1 ENHRY, CDR2 SYGVKD. The CDR3 covers 16 residues. This CDR3 is CAISARTGTSSTEAFF. The CDR3 DNA reads TGTGCCATCAGTGCACGGACAGGGACGTCGAGCACTGAAGCTTTCTTT.

There are many counts of this clonotype. The chain employs TRBV9 and TRBJ2-5; 11 positions match TRBD2. V was clipped by 0 bases and J by 2 bases; unmatched bases: 9. The CDR3 is 18 amino acids. Germline V gene data show CDR1 as SGDLS and CDR2 as YYNGEE. CDR3 residues: CASSVGLAGGGSQETQYF. The CDR3 region has the DNA TGTGCCAGCAGCGTAGGTCTAGCGGGAGGTGGGAGTCAAGAGACCCAGTACTTC. The whole variable domain, remainder taken from reference TRBV9 and TRBJ2-5, is DSGVTQTPKHLITATGQRVTLRCSPRSGDLSVYWYQQSLDQGLQFLIQYYNGEERAKGNILERFSAQQFPDLHSELNLSSLELGDSALYFCASSVGLAGGGSQETQYFGPGTRLLVL.

This clonotype was detected ten times or more. The chain couples TRBV15 to TRBJ2-7; either TRBD1 or TRBD2 may supply D (5 bases each). This CDR3 region has 14 residues. The V and J ends lost 1 base and 0 bases respectively, with 7 bases between them. Germline assignment: CDR1 LNHNV and CDR2 YYDKDF (reference sequence). CDR3 nucleotides: TGTGCCACCAGCAGAGTGGGGGACTCCTACGAGCAGTACTTC. Its protein product is CATSRVGDSYEQYF.

The chain combines TRBV18 with TRBJ2-4; maybe TRBD2 (6 bases). Germline V gene sequence: CDR1 KGHSH, CDR2 LQKENI. CDR3 length: 13 amino acids. The V gene lost 4 bases and the J gene lost 6 bases, with 10 bases spanning the gap. The CDR3 DNA sequence: TGTGCCAGCTCACTGGACTACGGAAACATTCAGTACTTC. It codes for CASSLDYGNIQYF.

In its sample, this clonotype was seen a few times. The V call is TRBV20-1, the J call TRBJ2-1, with D maybe TRBD2 (7 bases). Deletions cut 3 bases from V and 6 bases from J, with 18 bases between. The CDR3 loop spans 15 amino acids. CDR1 and CDR2 (germline): DFQATT, SNEGSKA (reference sequence). CDR3 nucleotide sequence: TGCAGTGCTAGGTCCGGGGGCGGGGGAACCAATGAGCAGTTCTTC. Amino acids: CSARSGGGGTNEQFF.

This clonotype has a count of ten or more. This rearrangement joins TRBV12-3 or TRBV12-4 to TRBJ2-1; 7 bases line up with TRBD1. J gave up 7 bases and V 4 bases, and 10 bases lay outside the gene matches. This CDR3 has 15 residues. The CDR3 DNA reads TGTGCCAGCAGTTCACTCATGACAGGGTGGAATGAGCAGTTCTTC. Translation gives CASSSLMTGWNEQFF.

This clonotype was seen only a few times. The chain employs TRBV7-9 and TRBJ2-7, with D perhaps given as TRBD1 or TRBD2 (5 bases each). The CDR3 is made up of 15 amino acids. From germline, CDR1 is SEHNR and CDR2 FQNEAQ (reference sequence). Trimming stripped 5 bases from V and 2 bases from J, with 16 bases between. Here the CDR3 reads CASSSRDRKAYEQYF. The CDR3 region has the DNA TGTGCCAGCAGCAGCCGGGACCGAAAGGCCTACGAGCAGTACTTC.

This clonotype was recorded at least ten times. The chain has TRBV20-1 and TRBJ1-2; D is ambiguous. Trimming removed 6 bases at V and 4 bases at J, with 12 bases between. The V gene's germline CDR1 is DFQATT and CDR2 SNEGSKA (reference sequence). CDR3 size: 12 residues. For the CDR3, the DNA is TGCAGTGCAGACTCCTTAACCTATGGCTACACCTTC. Its translation: CSADSLTYGYTF.

This clonotype was observed a single time. Lacking the conserved final phenylalanine or tryptophan, this CDR3 likely reflects a read error. The V call is TRBV6-1, the J call TRBJ2-7, with TRBD1 matching over 10 bases. V lost 8 bases and J lost 3; bases outside the gene matches: 10. The CDR3 totals 15 residues. The germline gives CDR1 MNHNS, CDR2 SASEGT. CDR3 nucleotide sequence: TGTGCCAGCCGAACCGGGACAGGGGAAAACTACGAGCAGTACTTG. Protein: CASRTGTGENYEQYL.

This clonotype was seen at least ten times. The chain recombines TRBV28 with TRBJ1-4, with TRBD1 identical over 7 bases. The CDR3 sequence is 18 residues long. The trim removed 6 bases at V and 2 bases at J, leaving 15 bases unmatched. Germline CDR1 reads MDHEN; CDR2 reads SYDVKM. The CDR3: CASRPLGTAISTNEKLFF. CDR3 nucleotides: TGTGCCAGCAGGCCGCTTGGGACAGCCATTTCGACTAATGAAAAACTGTTTTTT.

This clonotype was seen ten or more times. The chain recombines TRBV5-8 with TRBJ1-1; no clear D gene. CDR3 size: 14 residues. Trimming left V 1 base short and J 9 bases short, with 16 bases between. Germline CDR1 SGHTS, CDR2 YDEGEE. The CDR3 spells CASSLRRWQAKAFF. CDR3 DNA: TGTGCCAGCAGCTTGAGGCGGTGGCAGGCGAAAGCTTTCTTT.

This clonotype was detected many times. V usage is TRBV3-1 and J usage is TRBJ1-5; no definite D call. The V gene's germline CDR1 is LGHDT and CDR2 YNNKEL (reference sequence). The ends were cut back, 0 bases at V and 5 bases at J, with 5 bases in the middle. The CDR3 is 13 residues long. CDR3: CASSQDRYQPQHF. In DNA form, the CDR3 reads TGTGCCAGCAGCCAAGACAGATATCAGCCCCAGCATTTT.

In its sample, this clonotype was seen a few times. The CDR3 DNA sequence: TGCGCCAGCAGCCAAGATCCCTACGCAACTAATGAAAAACTGTTTTTT. It encodes CASSQDPYATNEKLFF. The chain uses TRBV4-3 and TRBJ1-4, with unresolved D. Germline assignment: CDR1 LGHNA and CDR2 YSLEER. V was trimmed by 0 bases and J by 0 bases, leaving 8 bases between them. The CDR3 length is 16 residues.

CDR3 protein: CASSLDRRYNSPLHF. The CDR3 DNA sequence: TGTGCCAGCAGCTTGGACAGGAGATATAATTCACCCCTCCACTTT. The chain carries TRBV5-6 and TRBJ1-6; D is possibly TRBD1 (5 bases). CDR3 length: 15 amino acids. V lost 0 bases to trimming and J lost 4 bases, with 8 bases between them. From germline, CDR1 is SGHDT and CDR2 YYEEEE.

This clonotype was counted many times. This rearrangement joins TRBV28 to TRBJ2-1, with a possible D match to TRBD2 (6 bases). Per germline, CDR1 MDHEN and CDR2 SYDVKM. There are 14 residues in the CDR3. V lost 6 bases, J lost 8 bases, and 17 bases lay in between. The CDR3 reads CASSAPGTSDEQFF. The CDR3 coding sequence is TGTGCCAGCAGCGCGCCCGGGACTTCGGATGAGCAGTTCTTC.

As to this clonotype: Since a much larger clone is just one base distant, this may be a read error. The V call is TRBV7-8, the J call TRBJ2-7, with 8 bases lining up with TRBD1. Per germline, CDR1 SGHVS and CDR2 FQNEAQ. The ends lost 7 bases at V and 3 bases at J; junction bases unmatched: 8. The CDR3 extends over 14 amino acids. Here the CDR3 DNA reads TGTGCCAGCATCCCCTGGACAGGGCACTACGAGCAGTACTTC. Translation: CASIPWTGHYEQYF.

This clonotype was seen ten or more times. The chain couples TRBV12-3 or TRBV12-4 to TRBJ1-2, with TRBD1 matching over 7 bases. Trimming removed 5 bases from V and 8 bases from J; junction bases left unmatched: 17. The CDR3 totals 16 residues. The CDR3, as DNA: TGTGCCAGCAGTGCCTCTCCGGGACAGCGAATGAGGGGCTACACCTTC. Its protein product is CASSASPGQRMRGYTF.

This clonotype appeared many times. The V and J genes are TRBV3-1 and TRBJ2-7; 10 bases align to TRBD1. Trimming at V came to 5 bases and at J to 5 bases, leaving 9 bases not matched to a gene. This CDR3 contains 15 residues. In germline, CDR1 is LGHDT, CDR2 YNNKEL (reference sequence). The CDR3 here is CASSYPGQGFDEQYF. The CDR3 coding sequence is TGTGCCAGCAGCTACCCGGGACAGGGGTTCGACGAGCAGTACTTC.

The rearrangement uses TRBV6-2 or TRBV6-3 and TRBJ2-7; TRBD2 might be the D (6 bases). The length of the CDR3 is 14 residues. V shed 2 bases and J shed 0 bases, with 8 bases lying between them. Germline CDR1 reads MNHEY; CDR2 reads SVGEGT. This chain's CDR3 is CASSYEAGSYEQYF. The DNA of the CDR3 is TGTGCCAGCAGTTACGAAGCGGGCTCCTACGAGCAGTACTTC.

This clonotype was detected many times. The chain has TRBV29-1 and TRBJ1-2; D may be TRBD1 (5 bases). Germline V gene data show CDR1 as SQVTM and CDR2 as ANQGSEA. V lost 5 bases and J 2 bases, leaving 18 bases between the germline ends. The CDR3 totals 15 residues. The DNA for the CDR3 is TGCAGCGTTCCGACAGTGGGGAGTGGGAACTATGGCTACACCTTC. Its translation: CSVPTVGSGNYGYTF.

This clonotype has only a few counts. This rearrangement joins TRBV3-1 to TRBJ2-1; D gene unclear. Trimming removed 4 bases at V and 2 bases at J, with 12 bases between. The CDR3 spans 15 residues. CDR1 and CDR2 from the germline V gene are LGHDT and YNNKEL (reference sequence). The CDR3 reads CASSPSHIAYNEQFF. Written as DNA, the CDR3 is TGTGCCAGCAGCCCCTCCCATATCGCCTACAATGAGCAGTTCTTC.

This clonotype was counted many times. The V call is TRBV2, the J call TRBJ2-3; 10 bases align to TRBD2. The CDR3 consists of 14 residues. The V gene's germline CDR1 is SNHLY and CDR2 FYNNEI. Losses at the gene ends were 6 bases for V and 4 bases for J; bases not matched to a gene: 4. Written as DNA, the CDR3 is TGTGCCAGCAGAAGGACTAGCGGTTCAGATACGCAGTATTTT. It encodes CASRRTSGSDTQYF.

In its sample, this clonotype was seen many times. CDR3 sequence: CASSLSGRHRELFF. For the CDR3, the DNA is TGTGCCAGCAGCTTATCAGGGCGCCACAGGGAGCTGTTTTTT. V usage is TRBV7-3 and J usage is TRBJ2-2, with D perhaps matching TRBD1 (5 bases). Germline V gives CDR1 SGHTA, CDR2 FQGTGA. The CDR3 extends over 14 amino acids. V lost 2 bases and J 9 bases, leaving 13 bases between the germline ends. Filled out from reference TRBV7-3 and TRBJ2-2, the complete variable domain reads GAGVSQTPSNKVTEKGKYVELRCDPISGHTALYWYRQSLGQGPEFLIYFQGTGAADDSGLPNDRFFAVRPEGSVSTLKIQRTERGDSAVYLCASSLSGRHRELFFGEGSRLTVL.

There are a few counts of this clonotype. CDR3 DNA sequence: TGCGCCAGCAGCTTGGAGGGGACTAGCGGGGAAAACGAGCAGTACTTC. It encodes CASSLEGTSGENEQYF. V and J are TRBV5-1 and TRBJ2-7; 13 bases align to TRBD2. V lost 0 bases, J lost 5 bases, and 5 bases stayed unmatched. The germline gives CDR1 SGHRS, CDR2 YFSETQ. The CDR3 covers 16 residues.